The clone carrying this T cell receptor (beta chain) was detected a few times. The target antigen is unknown. The record originates from a study of blood T cells in healthy people across ages. Primers used in a second PCR of roughly 6 to 11 cycles were a sample-barcoded 5' primer and a J-beta primer mix. TCRdb processed the 5' RACE reads anew with MiXCR; each CDR3 protein has one entry. The repertoire holds about 1.4 million distinct CDR3 sequences, with around 59% as singletons. Whole-study results and caveats: Both naive CD4+ cell counts and diversity were greater in long-lived donors than in aged donors.

CDR3 length: 16 residues. J was trimmed by 2 bases and V by 1 base; bases with no gene match: 4. From germline, CDR1 is DFQATT and CDR2 SNEGSKA (reference sequence). Total RNA amounts of at least 6 micrograms were extracted per sample. The clonotype comes from a man younger than 35 in good health. The sequencing input was blood. The rearrangement links TRBV20-1 to TRBJ2-6; 8 bases map to TRBD1. This CDR3 is CSARVQGAAGANVLTF. DNA for the CDR3: TGCAGTGCTAGAGTTCAGGGGGCGGCTGGGGCCAACGTCCTGACTTTC.